This is a list of T cell receptor beta chains from one sample in a study of cytomegalovirus exposure and HLA in healthy donors. Generated by immunoSEQ multiplex PCR, the TCRdb table keeps only in-frame clones and is missing some. Found here are approximately 120,000 clones, roughly 74% of them singletons; the top ten hold roughly 3.5%. Sequenced material: PBMCs. The source is a man in his forties in good health and CMV-seronegative. Each CDR3 is given with its conserved first and last residue.

>TRBV7-2
CASSPLLGQYF
>TRBV5-6
CASRPIRQAPPEKLFF
>TRBV4-3
CASSQDRASGTDTQYF
>TRBV9
CASSARDRMNTEAFF
>TRBV2
CASTFAGVVLPQETQYF
>TRBV5-6
CASSSERNPGGVFF
>TRBV7-2
CASSSSGGSSYEQYF
>TRBV28
CASRSGLEPQHF
>TRBV19
CASSPNSSGNTIYF
>TRBV7-8
CASSAIGRLLTGELFF
>TRBV27
CASFSLRDNPGNTIYF
>TRBV15
CATAGGDVNTEAFF
>TRBV9
CASSSGVQGGREKLFF
>TRBV29-1
CSAIAQDTEAFF
>TRBV7-9
CASSELAGKETQYF
>TRBV4-2
CASSQLTGGGGETQYF
>TRBV11-2
CASSLQREFGELFF
>TRBV5-1
CASSLVGDNTEAFF
>TRBV28
CASSLFRGGEHQPQHF
>TRBV15
CATSRQTSGGAETQYF
>TRBV5-5
CASSLTGVGETQYF
>TRBV7-6
CASSLAGWGANVLTF
>TRBV10-3
CAISEAQGSNQPQHF
>TRBV7-9
CSSSSGGGGGISPLHF
>TRBV28
CASSIFRGLGTGELFF
>TRBV5-6
CASSYGQRVEETQYF
>TRBV9
CASSVGVGAEAFF
>TRBV28
CASSLSHLGETQYF
>TRBV5-5
CASSLGGQGGGSNQPQHF
>TRBV11-2
CASSLVPTGVGNTIYF
>TRBV5-6
CASSLVGVNTEAFF
>TRBV5-1
CASSPEGMETQYF
>TRBV6-5
CASIGTGYTEAFF
>TRBV25-1
CASSEQGQGAGDQYF
>TRBV9
CASSVEGGPGQGYEQYF
>TRBV11-2
CASSSRGDRSTDTQYF
>TRBV7-8
CASSPLMGRGNEKLFF
>TRBV11-2
CASSLGQGTNYGYTF
>TRBV6-5
CASTPRGSYEQYF
>TRBV9
CASSWTGKPYNEQFF
>TRBV5-4
CASFGQGSLDGELFF
>TRBV5-4
CATSSYNEQFF
>TRBV14
CASSQLTGGWSGELFF
>TRBV6-6
CASSPGSYTGELFF
>TRBV5-1
CATSMGTGSTNYGYTF